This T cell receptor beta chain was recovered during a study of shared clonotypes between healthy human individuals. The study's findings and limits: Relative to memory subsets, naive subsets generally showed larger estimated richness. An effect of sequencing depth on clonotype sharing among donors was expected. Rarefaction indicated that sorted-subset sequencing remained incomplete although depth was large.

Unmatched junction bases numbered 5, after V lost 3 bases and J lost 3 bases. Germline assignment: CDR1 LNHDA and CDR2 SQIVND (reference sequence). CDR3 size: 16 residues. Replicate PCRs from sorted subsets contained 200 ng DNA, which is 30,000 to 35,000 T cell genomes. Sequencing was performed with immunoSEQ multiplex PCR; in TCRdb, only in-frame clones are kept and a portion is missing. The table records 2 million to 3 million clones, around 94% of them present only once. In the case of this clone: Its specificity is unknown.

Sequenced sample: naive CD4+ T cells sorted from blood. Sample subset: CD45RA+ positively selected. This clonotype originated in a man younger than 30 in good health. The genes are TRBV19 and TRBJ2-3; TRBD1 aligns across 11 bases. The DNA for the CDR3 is TGTGCCAGTAGTATTAGGACAGGGGGCTCGACAGATACGCAGTATTTT. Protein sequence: CASSIRTGGSTDTQYF.